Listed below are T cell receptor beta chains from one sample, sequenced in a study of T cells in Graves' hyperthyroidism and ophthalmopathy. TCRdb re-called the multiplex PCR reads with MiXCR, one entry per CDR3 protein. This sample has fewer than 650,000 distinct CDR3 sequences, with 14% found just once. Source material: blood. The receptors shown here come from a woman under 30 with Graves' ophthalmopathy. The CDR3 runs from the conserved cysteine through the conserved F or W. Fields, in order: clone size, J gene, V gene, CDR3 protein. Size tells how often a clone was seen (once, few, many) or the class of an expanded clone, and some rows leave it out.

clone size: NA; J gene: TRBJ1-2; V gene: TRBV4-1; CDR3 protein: CASSQDLYYGYTF
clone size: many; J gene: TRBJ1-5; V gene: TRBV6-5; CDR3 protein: CASSYAGLNQPQHF
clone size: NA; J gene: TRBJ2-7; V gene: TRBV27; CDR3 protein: CASSLSAQLTYEQYF
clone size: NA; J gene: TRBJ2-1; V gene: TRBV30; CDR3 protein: CASQDREDEQFF
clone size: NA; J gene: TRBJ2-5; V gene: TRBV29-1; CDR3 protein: CSVGGSGREGETQYF
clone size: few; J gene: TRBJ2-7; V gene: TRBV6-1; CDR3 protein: CASRGTAAYEQYF
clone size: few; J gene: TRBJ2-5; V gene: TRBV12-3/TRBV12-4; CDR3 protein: CASSVTVQETQYF
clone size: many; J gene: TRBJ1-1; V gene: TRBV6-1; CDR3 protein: CASSSSRGMNTEAFF
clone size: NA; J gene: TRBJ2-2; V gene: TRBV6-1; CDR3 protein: CASSEAKGLADTGELFF
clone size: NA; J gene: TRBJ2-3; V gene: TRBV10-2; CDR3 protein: CASRGREGTDTQYF
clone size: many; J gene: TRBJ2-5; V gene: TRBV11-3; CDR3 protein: CASSQKRTSGGLMQETQYF
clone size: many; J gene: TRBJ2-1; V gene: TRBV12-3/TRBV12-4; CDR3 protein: CASSFREGQIEQFF
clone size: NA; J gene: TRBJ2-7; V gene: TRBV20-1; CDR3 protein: CSASKTGNEQYF
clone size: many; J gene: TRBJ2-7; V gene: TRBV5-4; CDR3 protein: CASSLDLEGAAYEQYF
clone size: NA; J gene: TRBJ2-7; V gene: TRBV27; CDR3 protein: CASSRWGTSGRAAYEQYF
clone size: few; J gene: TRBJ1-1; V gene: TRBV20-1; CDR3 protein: CSANPGQGTEAFF
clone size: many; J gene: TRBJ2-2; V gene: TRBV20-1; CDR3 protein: CSARPASSTGELFF
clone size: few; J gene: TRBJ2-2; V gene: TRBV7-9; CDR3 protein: CASSFSAGVGTGELFF
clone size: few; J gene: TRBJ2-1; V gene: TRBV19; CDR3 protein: CASSLDRGQDNEQFF
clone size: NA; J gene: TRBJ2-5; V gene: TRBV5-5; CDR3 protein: CASSLGGALTQYF
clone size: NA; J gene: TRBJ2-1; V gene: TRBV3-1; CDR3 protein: CASSQESARSPYNEQFF
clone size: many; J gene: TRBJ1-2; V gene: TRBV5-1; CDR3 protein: CASSPDGGAYGYTF
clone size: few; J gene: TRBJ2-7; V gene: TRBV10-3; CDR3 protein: CAISESLGKYYEQYF
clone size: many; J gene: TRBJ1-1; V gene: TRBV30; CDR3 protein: CAWTLPGQGSTEAFF
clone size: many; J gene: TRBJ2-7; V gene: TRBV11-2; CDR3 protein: CASSLGDHTYEQYF
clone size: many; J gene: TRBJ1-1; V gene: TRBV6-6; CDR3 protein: CASSYTGTGGGGTEAFF
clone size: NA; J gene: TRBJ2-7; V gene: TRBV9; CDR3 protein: CASSVDQRGGGEQYF
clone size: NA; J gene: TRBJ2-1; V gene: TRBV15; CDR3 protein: CATSGPGLAGDQAQSYNEQFF
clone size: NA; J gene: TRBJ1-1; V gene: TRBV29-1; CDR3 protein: CSVERGYEAFF
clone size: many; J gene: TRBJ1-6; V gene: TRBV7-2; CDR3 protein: CASSPRDLADSPLHF
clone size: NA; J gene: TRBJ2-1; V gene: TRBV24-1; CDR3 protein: CATSDFLTSSYNEQFF
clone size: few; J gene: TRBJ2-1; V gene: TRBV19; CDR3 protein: CASSTWTSGTHNEQFF
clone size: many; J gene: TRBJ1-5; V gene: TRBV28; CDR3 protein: CASSLSPKDRGLGQPQHF
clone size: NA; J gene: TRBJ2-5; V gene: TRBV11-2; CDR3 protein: CASSLAGNSQETQYF
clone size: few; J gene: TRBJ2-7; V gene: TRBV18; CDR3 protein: CASSPPVQGLYEQYF
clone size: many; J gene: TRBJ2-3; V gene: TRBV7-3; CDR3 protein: CASSVGGRADTQYF
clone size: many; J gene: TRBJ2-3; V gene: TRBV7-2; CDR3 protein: CASSLNSRDTQYF
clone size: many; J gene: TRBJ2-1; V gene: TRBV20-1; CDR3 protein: CSARDQGGGSYNEQFF
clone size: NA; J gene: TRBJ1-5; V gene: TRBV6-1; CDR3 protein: CASSREGNQPQHF
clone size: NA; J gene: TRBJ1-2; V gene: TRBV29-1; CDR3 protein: CSAQGAMGYGYTF
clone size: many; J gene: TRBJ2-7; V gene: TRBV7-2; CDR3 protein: CASSSRTSGRWGEQYF
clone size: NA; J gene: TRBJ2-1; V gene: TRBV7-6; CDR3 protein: CASSSRRLAGVVYNEQFF
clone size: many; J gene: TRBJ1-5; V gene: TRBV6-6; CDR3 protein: CASSYDRAGGNQPQHF
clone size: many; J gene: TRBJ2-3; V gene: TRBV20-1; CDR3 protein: CSAFGGTDTQYF
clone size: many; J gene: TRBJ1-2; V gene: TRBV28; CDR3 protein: CASSLSGFDYGYTF
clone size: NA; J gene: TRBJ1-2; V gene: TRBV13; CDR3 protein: CASSSMVGYGYTF
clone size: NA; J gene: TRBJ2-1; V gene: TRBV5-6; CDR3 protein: CASSGAGNEQFF
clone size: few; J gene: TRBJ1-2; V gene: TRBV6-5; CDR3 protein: CASSYSWSRDYGYTF
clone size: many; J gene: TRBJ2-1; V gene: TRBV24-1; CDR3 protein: CATSDPLAGGGNEQFF
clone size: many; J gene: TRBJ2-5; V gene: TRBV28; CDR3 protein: CASAGQGYQETQYF
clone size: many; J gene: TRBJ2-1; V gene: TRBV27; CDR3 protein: CASSFSVGVGNEQFF
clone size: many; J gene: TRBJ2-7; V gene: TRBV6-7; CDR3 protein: CASSSRTGPYEQYF
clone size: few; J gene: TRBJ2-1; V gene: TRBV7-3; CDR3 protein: CASSLRGAYVYEGAGRFNEQFF
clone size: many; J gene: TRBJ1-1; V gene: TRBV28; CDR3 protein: CASSYGPRGAEKNTEAFF
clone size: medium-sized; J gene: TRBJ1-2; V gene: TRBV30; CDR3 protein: CAWSVPPPHYGYTF
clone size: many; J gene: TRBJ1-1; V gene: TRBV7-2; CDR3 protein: CASSPWTNTEAFF
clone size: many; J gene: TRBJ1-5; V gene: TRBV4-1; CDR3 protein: CASSQDRPQNQPQHF